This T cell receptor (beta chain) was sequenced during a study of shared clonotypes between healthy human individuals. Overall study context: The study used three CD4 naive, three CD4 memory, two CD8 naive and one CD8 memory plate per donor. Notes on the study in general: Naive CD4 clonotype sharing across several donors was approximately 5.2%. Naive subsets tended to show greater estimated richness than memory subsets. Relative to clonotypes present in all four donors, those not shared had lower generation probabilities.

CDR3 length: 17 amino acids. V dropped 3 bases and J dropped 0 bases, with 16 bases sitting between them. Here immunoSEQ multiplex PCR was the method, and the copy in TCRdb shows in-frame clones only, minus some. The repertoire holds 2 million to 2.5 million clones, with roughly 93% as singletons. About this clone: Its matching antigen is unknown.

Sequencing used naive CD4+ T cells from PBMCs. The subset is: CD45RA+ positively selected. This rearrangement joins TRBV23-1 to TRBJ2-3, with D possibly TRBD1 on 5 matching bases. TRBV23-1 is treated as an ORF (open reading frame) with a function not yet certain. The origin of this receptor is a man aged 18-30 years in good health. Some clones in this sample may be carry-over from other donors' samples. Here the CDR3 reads CASSHQRGRDSTDTQYF. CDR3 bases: TGCGCCAGCAGTCATCAAAGGGGCAGGGATAGCACAGATACGCAGTATTTT.